Listed below are T cell receptor beta chains from one sample, sequenced in a study of Ad26.COV2.S vaccination and SARS-CoV-2 variants. Clones were sequenced by immunoSEQ multiplex PCR, and TCRdb holds only the in-frame ones, with some missing. The data show 350,000 to 450,000 clones, roughly 91% seen once. The sequencing used peripheral blood, collected in a trial of Ad26.COV2.S vaccine versus placebo. The receptors stem from a person between 18 and 59 years old who received the Ad26.COV2.S COVID-19 vaccine or a placebo. CDR3s include the opening cysteine and the closing phenylalanine or tryptophan. The order of the fields is clone size, D gene, J gene, V gene, CDR3 protein, CDR3 DNA. A D gene is named only where the DNA matches it firmly. Size values are once, few and many counts, or a class for expanded clones, and some rows have none.

>.|.|TRBJ1-4|TRBV6-5
CASSYSAVGGEKLFF
TGTGCCAGCAGTTACTCAGCGGTGGGAGGAGAAAAACTGTTTTTT
>.|TRBD1|TRBJ2-1|TRBV4-2
CASSQDLDRGRHNEQFF
TGTGCCAGCAGCCAAGACCTAGACAGGGGACGGCACAATGAGCAGTTCTTC
>.|TRBD2|TRBJ2-3|TRBV5-1
CASSLVGGGASDTQYF
TGCGCCAGCAGCTTGGTGGGCGGGGGAGCATCGGATACGCAGTATTTT
>.|.|TRBJ1-1|TRBV9
CASSVSGLKNTEAFF
TGTGCCAGCAGCGTATCCGGGTTAAAGAACACTGAAGCTTTCTTT
>.|.|TRBJ1-3|TRBV24-1
CATSVRSPRGNTIYF
TGTGCCACCAGTGTGAGATCCCCCCGGGGAAACACCATATATTTT
>.|TRBD2|TRBJ2-2|TRBV7-7
CASSLESSGVNTGELFF
TGTGCTAGCAGCTTAGAGTCTAGCGGGGTAAACACCGGGGAGCTGTTTTTT
>.|.|TRBJ1-1|TRBV4-1
CASSLTGVNTEAFF
TGCGCCAGCAGCCTGACAGGAGTCAACACTGAAGCTTTCTTT
>.|TRBD1|TRBJ2-1|TRBV5-1
CASSLRGQGNEQFF
TGCGCCAGCAGCTTGAGGGGGCAGGGCAATGAGCAGTTCTTC
>.|.|TRBJ1-1|TRBV18
CASSPMEGLNTEAFF
TGTGCCAGCTCACCAATGGAGGGCTTAAACACTGAAGCTTTCTTT
>.|.|TRBJ1-5|TRBV6-2/TRBV6-3
CASSVGVGNQPQHF
TGTGCCAGCAGTGTCGGGGTTGGAAATCAGCCCCAGCATTTT
>.|.|TRBJ1-2|TRBV6-5
CASRPPGTYGYTF
TGTGCCAGCAGACCACCAGGGACCTATGGCTACACCTTC
>once|.|TRBJ1-1|TRBV29-1
CSVGRGDETEAFF
TGCAGCGTTGGGAGGGGTGACGAGACTGAAGCTTTCTTT
>.|.|TRBJ2-7|TRBV4-2
CASSHPQVGGTYEQYF
TGTGCCAGCAGCCACCCTCAAGTGGGCGGTACCTACGAGCAGTACTTC
>.|TRBD2|TRBJ2-3|TRBV5-1
CASSDGTTRTDTQYF
TGCGCCAGCAGCGACGGGACTACCCGCACAGATACGCAGTATTTT
>.|.|TRBJ2-7|TRBV5-6
CASSPARAGLYEQYF
TGTGCCAGCAGCCCCGCCCGTGCAGGGCTCTACGAGCAGTACTTC
>once|.|TRBJ1-1|TRBV6-5
CASRVFMNTEAFF
TGTGCCAGCAGGGTCTTCATGAACACTGAAGCTTTCTTT
>.|.|TRBJ2-5|TRBV18
CASSPEAGAGETQYF
TGTGCCAGCTCACCAGAGGCGGGGGCCGGAGAGACCCAGTACTTC
>.|.|TRBJ2-1|TRBV4-1
CASSQDSQRPNEQFF
TGCGCCAGCAGCCAAGATAGCCAGAGACCCAATGAGCAGTTCTTC
>.|.|TRBJ2-7|TRBV18
CASSPPGFEQYF
TGTGCCAGCTCACCACCGGGTTTCGAGCAGTACTTC
>.|.|TRBJ2-3|TRBV4-2
CASSQGGAQAADTQYF
TGTGCCAGCAGCCAAGGTGGAGCCCAGGCGGCAGATACGCAGTATTTT
>.|TRBD2|TRBJ2-3|TRBV7-8
CASSLVGLAGGRDTQYF
TGTGCCAGCAGCTTAGTAGGACTAGCGGGGGGGCGTGATACGCAGTATTTT
>.|TRBD1|TRBJ1-4|TRBV7-9
CASIGDSNEKLFF
TGTGCCAGCATCGGGGACAGTAATGAAAAACTGTTTTTT
>.|.|TRBJ2-1|TRBV5-6
CASSLDRGALYNEQFF
TGTGCCAGCAGCTTGGACCGGGGGGCCTTATACAATGAGCAGTTCTTC
>.|.|TRBJ2-7|TRBV19
CASSGRTYEQYF
TGTGCCAGTAGTGGCAGGACCTACGAGCAGTACTTC
>.|.|TRBJ2-7|TRBV6-5
CASSYGPYEQYF
TGTGCCAGCAGTTACGGGCCCTACGAGCAGTACTTC
>.|.|TRBJ2-2|TRBV6-4
CASSLDPRGTNTGELFF
TGTGCCAGCAGCCTAGACCCCAGGGGAACGAACACCGGGGAGCTGTTTTTT
>.|TRBD2|TRBJ2-5|TRBV5-4
CASSLESSGAIHQETQYF
TGTGCCAGCAGCTTGGAGTCTAGCGGGGCAATACACCAAGAGACCCAGTACTTC
>.|.|TRBJ2-2|TRBV7-9
CASRRDWTTGELFF
TGTGCCAGCCGCCGGGACTGGACCACCGGGGAGCTGTTTTTT
>.|TRBD1|TRBJ2-2|TRBV5-1
CASSSGQDPGELFF
TGCGCCAGCAGCTCCGGACAGGACCCCGGGGAGCTGTTTTTT
>.|TRBD2|TRBJ2-5|TRBV5-1
CASRPREGETQYF
TGCGCCAGCAGACCGAGGGAGGGGGAGACCCAGTACTTC
>.|.|TRBJ2-2|TRBV30
CAWSVGRSLGELFF
TGTGCCTGGAGTGTGGGCAGGAGTCTGGGGGAGCTGTTTTTT
>.|.|TRBJ1-4|TRBV6-5
CASRDNEKLFF
TGTGCCAGCAGGGATAATGAAAAACTGTTTTTT
>.|.|TRBJ2-2|TRBV12-5
CASGLVLGGTGELFF
TGTGCTAGTGGTTTGGTTCTAGGTGGCACCGGGGAGCTGTTTTTT
>.|.|TRBJ2-3|TRBV4-1
CASSQRSGAGDTQYF
TGCGCCAGCAGCCAACGTTCAGGGGCTGGGGATACGCAGTATTTT
>.|.|TRBJ2-6|TRBV30
CAWSGTFSGANVLTF
TGTGCCTGGAGTGGGACGTTTTCTGGGGCCAACGTCCTGACTTTC
>.|.|TRBJ2-3|TRBV12-3/TRBV12-4
CASRALAADTQYF
TGTGCCAGCAGAGCATTGGCCGCAGATACGCAGTATTTT
>.|.|TRBJ2-1|TRBV6-4
CASSDVRAPVPYNEQFF
TGTGCCAGCAGTGACGTGAGGGCCCCGGTCCCCTACAATGAGCAGTTCTTC
>once|TRBD1|TRBJ2-7|TRBV10-3
CAIDRGDHEQYF
TGTGCCATCGACAGGGGGGATCACGAGCAGTACTTC
>.|TRBD1|TRBJ1-1|TRBV9
CASSVAGGGTEAFF
TGTGCCAGCAGCGTAGCAGGGGGCGGGACTGAAGCTTTCTTT
>once|.|TRBJ1-2|TRBV27
CASSSDRNYGYTF
TGTGCCAGCAGTTCCGACAGAAACTATGGCTACACCTTC
>.|.|TRBJ2-7|TRBV4-1
CASSQGGAGRYEQYF
TGCGCCAGCAGCCAAGGGGGCGCCGGTAGGTACGAGCAGTACTTC
>.|TRBD1|TRBJ1-1|TRBV12-5
CASGFPSWTGGRGSTEAFF
TGTGCTAGTGGTTTTCCCTCATGGACAGGGGGTCGGGGTAGCACTGAAGCTTTCTTT
>.|TRBD1|TRBJ1-3|TRBV5-5
CASSFLPGTAHGGTIYF
TGTGCCAGCAGCTTCCTGCCCGGGACAGCCCATGGGGGCACCATATATTTT
>.|.|TRBJ2-1|TRBV9
CASSVGGLEQFF
TGTGCCAGCAGCGTGGGGGGTCTTGAGCAGTTCTTC
>.|TRBD1|TRBJ1-2|TRBV20-1
CNNRGGRGYTF
TGCAATAACAGGGGAGGTCGCGGCTACACCTTC
>.|TRBD1|TRBJ1-2|TRBV6-1
CASSDRDRAGYTF
TGTGCCAGCAGTGACAGGGACAGGGCGGGCTACACCTTC
>.|.|TRBJ2-1|TRBV4-1
CASSQVGKNEQFF
TGCGCCAGCAGCCAAGTGGGCAAAAATGAGCAGTTCTTC
>.|TRBD2|TRBJ2-1|TRBV9
CASSAGGDSYNEQFF
TGTGCCAGCAGCGCTGGGGGGGACTCCTACAATGAGCAGTTCTTC
>.|TRBD1|TRBJ1-6|TRBV5-4
CASSPVRGDSPLHF
TGTGCCAGCAGCCCGGTCAGGGGGGATTCACCCCTCCACTTT
>.|.|TRBJ1-2|TRBV3-1/TRBV3-2
CASSQGGQSAAGYTF
TGTGCCAGCAGCCAAGGAGGACAATCCGCGGCTGGCTACACCTTC
>once|TRBD1|TRBJ1-2|TRBV5-4
CASSIRQGQMDYGYTF
TGTGCCAGCAGCATAAGACAGGGTCAAATGGACTATGGCTACACCTTC
>few|TRBD2|TRBJ2-7|TRBV6-6
CASTIRRGGRGYEQYF
TGTGCCAGCACGATCCGGCGGGGGGGCAGGGGCTACGAGCAGTACTTC
>.|TRBD1|TRBJ2-2|TRBV7-9
CASRQGTTGELFF
TGTGCCAGCAGACAGGGGACCACCGGGGAGCTGTTTTTT
>.|.|TRBJ2-5|TRBV10-3
CAISTGGETQYF
TGTGCCATCAGTACCGGCGGGGAGACCCAGTACTTC
>.|TRBD2|TRBJ2-5|TRBV6-2/TRBV6-3
CASSEQRGVKKTQYF
TGTGCCAGCAGCGAACAGCGGGGGGTTAAAAAGACCCAGTACTTC
>.|TRBD1|TRBJ1-1|TRBV5-1
CASSLTGVPEAFF
TGCGCCAGCAGCCTCACAGGGGTCCCTGAAGCTTTCTTT
>.|.|TRBJ1-1|TRBV29-1
CSVVGNTEAFF
TGCAGCGTTGTCGGTAACACTGAAGCTTTCTTT
>.|.|TRBJ2-7|TRBV7-9
CASSDIGRTGSYEQYF
TGTGCCAGCAGCGATATAGGCAGGACGGGGTCCTACGAGCAGTACTTC
>.|TRBD1|TRBJ1-1|TRBV7-9
CASSLDGGQLNTEAFF
TGTGCCAGCAGCTTAGACGGGGGACAGTTGAACACTGAAGCTTTCTTT
>.|TRBD1|TRBJ1-5|TRBV5-8
CASSSRTRTGPSNQPQHF
TGTGCCAGCAGCTCGAGGACCCGGACAGGACCTAGCAATCAGCCCCAGCATTTT